This TCR beta chain was documented in a study of T cell responses to AZD1222 COVID-19 vaccine. Study-wide results and caveats: Donors were chiefly white British, with a greater number of females, and clonal diversity was perhaps underestimated.

Concerning this clone itself: Antigen: not known.

Second doses that came at about 4 or about 12 weeks were put together. Method: immunoSEQ multiplex PCR; TCRdb's copy keeps in-frame clones and lacks some. The sample records more than 80,000 clones, 70% to 90% being singletons. CDR1 and CDR2 (germline): SGHDT, YYEEEE. Trimming took 0 bases from V and 7 from J, leaving 14 bases between them. This CDR3 has 15 amino acids. The sequence was collected from an adult who received the AZD1222 COVID-19 vaccine. The V and J genes are TRBV5-6 and TRBJ1-5; a possible D gene is TRBD1 (5 bases). The source was peripheral blood, collected 28 days after the second AZD1222 dose. The CDR3 DNA follows: TGTGCCAGCAGCTTGGGGACACCAGCGGGACAGCCCCAGCATTTT. Residues: CASSLGTPAGQPQHF.